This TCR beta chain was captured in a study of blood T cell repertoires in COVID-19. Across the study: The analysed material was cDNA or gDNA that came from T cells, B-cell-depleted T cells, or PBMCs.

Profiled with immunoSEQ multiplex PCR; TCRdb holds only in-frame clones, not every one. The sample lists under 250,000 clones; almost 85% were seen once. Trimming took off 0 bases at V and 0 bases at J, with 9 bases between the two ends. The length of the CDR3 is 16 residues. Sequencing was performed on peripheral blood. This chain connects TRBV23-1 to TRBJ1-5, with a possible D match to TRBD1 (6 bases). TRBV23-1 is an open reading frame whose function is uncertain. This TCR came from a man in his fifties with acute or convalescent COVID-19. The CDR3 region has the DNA TGCGCCAGCAGTCAATCGGGACACTATAGCAATCAGCCCCAGCATTTT. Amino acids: CASSQSGHYSNQPQHF.